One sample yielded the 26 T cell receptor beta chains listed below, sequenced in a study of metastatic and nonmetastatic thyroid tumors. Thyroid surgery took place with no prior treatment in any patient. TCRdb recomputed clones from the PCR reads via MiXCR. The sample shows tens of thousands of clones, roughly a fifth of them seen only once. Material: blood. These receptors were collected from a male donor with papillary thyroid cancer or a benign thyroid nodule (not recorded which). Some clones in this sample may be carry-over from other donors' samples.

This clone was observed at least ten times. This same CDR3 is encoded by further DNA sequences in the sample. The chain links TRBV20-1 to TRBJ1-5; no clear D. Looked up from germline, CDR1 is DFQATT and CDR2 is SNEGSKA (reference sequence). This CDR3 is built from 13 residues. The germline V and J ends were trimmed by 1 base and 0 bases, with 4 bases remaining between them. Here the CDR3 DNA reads TGCAGTGCTAGAGGGGGTAGCAATCAGCCCCAGCATTTT. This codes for CSARGGSNQPQHF.

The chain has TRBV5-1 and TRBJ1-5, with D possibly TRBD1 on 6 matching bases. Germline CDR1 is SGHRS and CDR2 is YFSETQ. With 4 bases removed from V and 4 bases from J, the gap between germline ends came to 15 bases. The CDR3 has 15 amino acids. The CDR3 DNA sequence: TGCGCCAGCAGCCCCGGGGGCAGGGTAAATCAGCCCCAGCATTTT. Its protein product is CASSPGGRVNQPQHF.

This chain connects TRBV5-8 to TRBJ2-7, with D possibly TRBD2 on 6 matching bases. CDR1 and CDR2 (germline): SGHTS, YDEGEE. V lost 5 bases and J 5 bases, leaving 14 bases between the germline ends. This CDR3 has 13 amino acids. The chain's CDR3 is CASSSGGIDEQYF. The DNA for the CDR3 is TGTGCCAGCAGTTCCGGGGGTATCGACGAGCAGTACTTC.

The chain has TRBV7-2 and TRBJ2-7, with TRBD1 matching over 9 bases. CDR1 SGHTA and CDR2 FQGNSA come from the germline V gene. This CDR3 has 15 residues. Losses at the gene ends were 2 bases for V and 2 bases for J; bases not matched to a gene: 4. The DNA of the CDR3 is TGTGCCAGCAGCTTATCGTGGACAGGGGCCTACGAGCAGTACTTC. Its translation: CASSLSWTGAYEQYF.

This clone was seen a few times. Here the CDR3 DNA reads TGTGCCAGCAGTAGATTGACAGGCGGGCGGGGGGGCTCTAATGAGCAGTTCTTC. It encodes CASSRLTGGRGGSNEQFF. The chain employs TRBV27 and TRBJ2-1; 9 nucleotides match TRBD2. Trimming removed 5 bases from V and 7 bases from J; junction bases left unmatched: 18. Germline V gene sequence: CDR1 MNHEY, CDR2 SMNVEV (reference sequence). This CDR3 comprises 18 residues.

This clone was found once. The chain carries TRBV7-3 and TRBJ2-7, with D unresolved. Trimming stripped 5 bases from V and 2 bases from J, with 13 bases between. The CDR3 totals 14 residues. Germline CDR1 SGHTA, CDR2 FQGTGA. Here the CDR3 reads CASSQQSGPYEQYF. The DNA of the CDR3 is TGTGCCAGCAGCCAACAGTCGGGCCCCTACGAGCAGTACTTC.

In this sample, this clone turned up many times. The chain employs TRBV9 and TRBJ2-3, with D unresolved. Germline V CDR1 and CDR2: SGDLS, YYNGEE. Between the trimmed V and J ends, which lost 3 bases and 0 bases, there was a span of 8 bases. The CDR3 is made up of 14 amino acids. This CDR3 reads CASSGKTSTDTQYF. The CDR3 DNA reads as TGTGCCAGCAGCGGAAAGACTAGCACAGATACGCAGTATTTT.

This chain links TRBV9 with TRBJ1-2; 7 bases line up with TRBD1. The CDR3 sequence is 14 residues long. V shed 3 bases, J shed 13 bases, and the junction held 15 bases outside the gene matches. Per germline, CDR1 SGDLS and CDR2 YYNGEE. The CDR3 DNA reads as TGTGCCAGCAGCGGGGGCGGGATGACAGGGAAGTCCACCTTC. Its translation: CASSGGGMTGKSTF.

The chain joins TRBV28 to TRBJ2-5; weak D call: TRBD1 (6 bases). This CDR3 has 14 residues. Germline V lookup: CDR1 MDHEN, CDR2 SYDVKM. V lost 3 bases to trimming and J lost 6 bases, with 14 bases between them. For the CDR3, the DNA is TGTGCCAGCAGTTTTTCTGGGGGCAGGAAGACCCAGTACTTC. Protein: CASSFSGGRKTQYF. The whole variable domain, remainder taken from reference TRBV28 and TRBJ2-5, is DVKVTQSSRYLVKRTGEKVFLECVQDMDHENMFWYRQDPGLGLRLIYFSYDVKMKEKGDIPEGYSVSREKKERFSLILESASTNQTSMYLCASSFSGGRKTQYFGPGTRLLVL.

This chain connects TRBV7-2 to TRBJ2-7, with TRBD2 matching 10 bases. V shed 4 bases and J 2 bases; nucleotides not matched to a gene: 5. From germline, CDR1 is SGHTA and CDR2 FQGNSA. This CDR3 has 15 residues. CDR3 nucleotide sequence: TGTGCCAGCAGCTCTAGCGGGGGACTCACCTACGAGCAGTACTTC. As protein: CASSSSGGLTYEQYF.

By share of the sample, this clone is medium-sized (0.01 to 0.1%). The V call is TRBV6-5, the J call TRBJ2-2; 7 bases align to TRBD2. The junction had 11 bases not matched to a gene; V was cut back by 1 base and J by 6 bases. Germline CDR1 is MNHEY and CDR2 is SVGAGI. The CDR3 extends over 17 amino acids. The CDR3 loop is CASSYYEGQGGSGELFF. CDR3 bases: TGTGCCAGCAGTTACTACGAGGGGCAGGGAGGGTCCGGGGAGCTGTTTTTT.

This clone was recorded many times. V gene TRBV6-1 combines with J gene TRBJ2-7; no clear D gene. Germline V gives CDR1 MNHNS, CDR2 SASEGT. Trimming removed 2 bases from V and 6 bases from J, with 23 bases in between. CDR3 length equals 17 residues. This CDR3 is CASSEFPVWAYSGEQYF. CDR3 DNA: TGTGCCAGCAGTGAATTCCCCGTCTGGGCCTACTCGGGCGAGCAGTACTTC.

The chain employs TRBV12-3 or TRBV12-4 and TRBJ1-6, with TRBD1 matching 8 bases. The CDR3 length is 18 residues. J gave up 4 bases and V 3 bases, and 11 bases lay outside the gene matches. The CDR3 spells CASSLRTIQGAYNSPLHF. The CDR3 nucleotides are TGTGCCAGCAGTTTGCGCACTATCCAGGGGGCTTATAATTCACCCCTCCACTTT.

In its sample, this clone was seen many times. CDR3: CASSDRGRGNIQYF. The CDR3 bases are TGTGCCAGCAGCGACAGGGGGCGGGGAAACATTCAGTACTTC. The chain joins TRBV5-4 to TRBJ2-4; 10 bases agree with TRBD1. The CDR3 consists of 14 residues. V was pared by 4 bases and J by 6 bases, with 4 bases of the junction left unmatched. The germline V gene encodes CDR1 SGHNT and CDR2 YYREEE (reference sequence).

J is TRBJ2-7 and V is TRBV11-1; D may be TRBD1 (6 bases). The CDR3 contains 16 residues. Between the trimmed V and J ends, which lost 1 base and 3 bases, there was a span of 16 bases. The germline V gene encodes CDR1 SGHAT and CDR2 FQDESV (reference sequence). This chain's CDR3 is CASSLVVGQGSYEQYF. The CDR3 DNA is TGTGCCAGCAGCTTAGTGGTGGGGCAGGGGAGCTACGAGCAGTACTTC.

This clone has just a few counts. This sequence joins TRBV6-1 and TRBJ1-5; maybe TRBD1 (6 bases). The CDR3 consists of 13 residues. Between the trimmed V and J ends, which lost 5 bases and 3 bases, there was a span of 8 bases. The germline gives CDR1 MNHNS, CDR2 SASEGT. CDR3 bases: TGTGCCAGCAGTTGGACAGCCAATCAGCCCCAGCATTTT. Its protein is CASSWTANQPQHF.

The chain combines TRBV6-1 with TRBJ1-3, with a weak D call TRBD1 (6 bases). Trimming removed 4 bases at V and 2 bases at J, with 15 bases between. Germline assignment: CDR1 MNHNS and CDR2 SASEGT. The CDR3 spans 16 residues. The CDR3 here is CASSVPGQFAGNTIYF. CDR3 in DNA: TGTGCCAGCAGTGTCCCGGGACAATTTGCTGGAAACACCATATATTTT.

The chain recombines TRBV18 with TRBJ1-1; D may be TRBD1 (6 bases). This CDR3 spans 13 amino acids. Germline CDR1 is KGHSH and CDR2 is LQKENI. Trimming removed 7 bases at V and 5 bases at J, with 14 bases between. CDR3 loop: CASCARGETEAFF. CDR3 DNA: TGTGCCAGCTGCGCCAGGGGAGAGACTGAAGCTTTCTTT.

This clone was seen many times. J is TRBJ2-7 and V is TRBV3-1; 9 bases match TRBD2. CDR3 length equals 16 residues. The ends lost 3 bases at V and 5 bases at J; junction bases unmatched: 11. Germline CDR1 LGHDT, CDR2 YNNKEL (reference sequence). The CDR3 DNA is TGTGCCAGCAGCCAGGGGGCTAGCGGGGAGAGCGACGAGCAGTACTTC. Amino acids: CASSQGASGESDEQYF.

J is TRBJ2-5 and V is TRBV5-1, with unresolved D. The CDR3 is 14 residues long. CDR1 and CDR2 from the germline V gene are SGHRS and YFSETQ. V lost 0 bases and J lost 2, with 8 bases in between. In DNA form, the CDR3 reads TGCGCCAGCAGCTTGGGTGGCTTACAAGAGACCCAGTACTTC. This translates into CASSLGGLQETQYF.

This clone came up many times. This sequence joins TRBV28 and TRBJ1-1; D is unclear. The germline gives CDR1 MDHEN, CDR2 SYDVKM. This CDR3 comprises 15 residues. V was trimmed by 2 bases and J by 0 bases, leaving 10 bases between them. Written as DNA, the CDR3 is TGTGCCAGCAGTTTACAAATGCTCATGAACACTGAAGCTTTCTTT. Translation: CASSLQMLMNTEAFF.

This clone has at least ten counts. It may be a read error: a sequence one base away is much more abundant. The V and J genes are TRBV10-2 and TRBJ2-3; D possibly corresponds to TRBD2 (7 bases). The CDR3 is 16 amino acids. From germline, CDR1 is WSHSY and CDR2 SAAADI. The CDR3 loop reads CAGSDFGGGRTDTQYF. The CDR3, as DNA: TGCGCCGGCAGTGACTTCGGCGGGGGCCGCACAGATACGCAGTATTTT.

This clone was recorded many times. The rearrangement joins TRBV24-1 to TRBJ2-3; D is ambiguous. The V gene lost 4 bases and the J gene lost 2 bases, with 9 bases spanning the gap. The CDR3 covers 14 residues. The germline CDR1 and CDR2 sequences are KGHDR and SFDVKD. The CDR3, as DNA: TGTGCCACCAGTGACCAGGTCTACACAGATACGCAGTATTTT. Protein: CATSDQVYTDTQYF.

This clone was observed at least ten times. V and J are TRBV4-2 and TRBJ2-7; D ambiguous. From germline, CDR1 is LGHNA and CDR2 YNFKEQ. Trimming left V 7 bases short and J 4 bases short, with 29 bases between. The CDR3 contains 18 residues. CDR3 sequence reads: CASTPISIPGDIIYEQYF. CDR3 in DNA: TGTGCCAGCACCCCGATCTCTATTCCAGGCGATATTATTTACGAGCAGTACTTC.

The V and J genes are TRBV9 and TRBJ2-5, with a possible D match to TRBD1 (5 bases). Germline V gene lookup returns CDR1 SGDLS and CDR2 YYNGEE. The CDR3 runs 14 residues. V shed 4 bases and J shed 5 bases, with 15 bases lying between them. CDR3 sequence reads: CASSQDTAWETQYF. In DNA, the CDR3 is TGTGCCAGCAGCCAGGACACCGCATGGGAGACCCAGTACTTC.

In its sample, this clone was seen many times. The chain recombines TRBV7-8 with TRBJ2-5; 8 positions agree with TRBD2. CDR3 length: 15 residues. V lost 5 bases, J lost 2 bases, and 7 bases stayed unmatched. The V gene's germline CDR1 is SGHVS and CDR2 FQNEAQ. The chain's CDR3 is CASSRAGGVQETQYF. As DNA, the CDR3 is TGTGCCAGCAGCCGGGCGGGAGGCGTTCAAGAGACCCAGTACTTC. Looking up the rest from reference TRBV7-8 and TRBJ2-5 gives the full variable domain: GAGVSQSPRYKVAKRGQDVALRCDPISGHVSLFWYQQALGQGPEFLTYFQNEAQLDKSGLPSDRFFAERPEGSVSTLKIQRTQQEDSAVYLCASSRAGGVQETQYFGPGTRLLVL.